A selection of T cell receptor beta chains follows, all from one sample in a study of blood T cell repertoires in COVID-19. TCRdb keeps only in-frame clones here, not all; method: immunoSEQ multiplex PCR. This table holds a few hundred thousand clones, roughly 88% found once. Sequencing was performed on peripheral blood. Every receptor here comes from a woman aged 50 to 60 with COVID-19, enrolled during active disease. Each CDR3 is given with its conserved first and last residue. A D gene is named only where the DNA matches it firmly. Part of the rows lack a size; the others show once, few, many or a class for expanded clones.

len	d_gene	v_gene	abundance	j_gene	CDR3nt	CDR3aa
13	TRBD1	TRBV27	few	TRBJ1-1	TGTGCCAGCAGTTTATCCGCGACAGGGCGAGCTTTCTTT	CASSLSATGRAFF
13	TRBD1	TRBV11-3	NA	TRBJ2-7	TGTGCCAGCAGCCTTCGGGACAGACAGGAGCAGTACTTC	CASSLRDRQEQYF
14	NA	TRBV2	NA	TRBJ2-2	TGTGCCAGCTCCGGGACACCCCGTGGCGGGGAGCTGTTTTTT	CASSGTPRGGELFF
14	TRBD1	TRBV29-1	NA	TRBJ1-1	TGCAGCGTTGACCCCGGACAGGGGGTCACTGAAGCTTTCTTT	CSVDPGQGVTEAFF
18	NA	TRBV6-4	NA	TRBJ1-1	TGTGCCAGCAGTGACCACGGGACCTCGGGGGGCATATTTTATGAAGCTTTCTTT	CASSDHGTSGGIFYEAFF
15	TRBD1	TRBV11-2	NA	TRBJ2-7	TGTGCCAGCAGCTTGTTCCGGGACAGGCTATACGAGCAGTACTTC	CASSLFRDRLYEQYF
14	NA	TRBV7-9	NA	TRBJ2-3	TGTGCCAGCAGCAACAGGGTTAGCACAGATACGCAGTATTTT	CASSNRVSTDTQYF
14	TRBD1	TRBV27	NA	TRBJ1-2	TGTGCCAGCAGTTCCGGGACAGGGGTCTATGGCTACACCTTC	CASSSGTGVYGYTF
16	TRBD1	TRBV19	NA	TRBJ1-2	TGTGCCAGTAGTTGGGGGGACAGTACCCCTAGCTATGGCTACACCTTC	CASSWGDSTPSYGYTF
14	NA	TRBV18	once	TRBJ2-5	TGTGCCAGCTCACCAGGGTCGGGGCAAGAGACCCAGTACTTC	CASSPGSGQETQYF
14	NA	TRBV3-1/TRBV3-2	NA	TRBJ1-1	TGTGCCAGCAGCCCCCGACAGGAGAACACTGAAGCTTTCTTT	CASSPRQENTEAFF
15	TRBD1	TRBV28	NA	TRBJ2-1	TGTGCCAGCAGTTCGGGACAGGGGGTTTACAATGAGCAGTTCTTC	CASSSGQGVYNEQFF
16	NA	TRBV11-2	NA	TRBJ2-2	TGTGCCAGCAGCTTCCGAGGGGGGGACAACACCGGGGAGCTGTTTTTT	CASSFRGGDNTGELFF
14	NA	TRBV19	NA	TRBJ1-3	TGTGCCAGTAATCTACAGAGCTCTGGAAACACCATATATTTT	CASNLQSSGNTIYF
15	TRBD1	TRBV6-5	NA	TRBJ2-1	TGTGCCAGCAAAAGAGGGACAGCTACCTACAATGAGCAGTTCTTC	CASKRGTATYNEQFF
13	NA	TRBV12-5	NA	TRBJ2-3	TGTGCTAGTGGTCCCCCCCCAGGCTATACGCAGTATTTT	CASGPPPGYTQYF
16	NA	TRBV9	NA	TRBJ2-2	TGTGCCAGCAGCGCAGGAGGGACAGAGAACACCGGGGAGCTGTTTTTT	CASSAGGTENTGELFF
12	TRBD1	TRBV30	NA	TRBJ1-1	TGTGCCTGGAACCCCCAGGGGGCTGAAGCTTTCTTT	CAWNPQGAEAFF
15	NA	TRBV19	once	TRBJ2-1	TGTGCCAGTAGTATAATCTTAGTCTCCTACAATGAGCAGTTCTTC	CASSIILVSYNEQFF
15	TRBD1	TRBV9	NA	TRBJ2-5	TGTGCCAGCAGCCTAGCCGGGACAGGGAAAGAGACCCAGTACTTC	CASSLAGTGKETQYF
13	NA	TRBV19	NA	TRBJ2-7	TGTGCCAGTAGTGTTTCAGGGTGGAACGAGCAGTACTTC	CASSVSGWNEQYF
15	NA	TRBV15	NA	TRBJ2-1	TGTGCCACCAGCAGAGATAGGTCCAGGGGTACTGAGCAGTTCTTC	CATSRDRSRGTEQFF
14	TRBD1	TRBV6-6	NA	TRBJ1-5	TGTGCCAGCAGAAGACAGGGATTGAATCAGCCCCAGCATTTT	CASRRQGLNQPQHF
14	NA	TRBV19	NA	TRBJ1-5	TGTGCCAGCCGGGGGACCTATAGCAATCAGCCCCAGCATTTT	CASRGTYSNQPQHF
14	NA	TRBV7-8	NA	TRBJ2-1	TGTGCCAGCAGCTCCGCCCCTAAGTACAATGAGCAGTTCTTC	CASSSAPKYNEQFF
13	NA	TRBV28	NA	TRBJ1-4	TGTGCCAGCAAGGAGGGGACCAATGAAAAACTGTTTTTT	CASKEGTNEKLFF
15	TRBD1	TRBV10-2	NA	TRBJ1-1	TGCGCCAGCAGTGGGCGGACAGGGATCGACACTGAAGCTTTCTTT	CASSGRTGIDTEAFF
15	TRBD1	TRBV6-5	NA	TRBJ2-3	TGTGCCAGCAGAGCCGGGACAGGGTGGGGAGATACGCAGTATTTT	CASRAGTGWGDTQYF
15	NA	TRBV4-1	few	TRBJ1-3	TGCGCCAGCAGCCAAGATGACAGGAAAGGAAACACCATATATTTT	CASSQDDRKGNTIYF
15	TRBD1	TRBV9	NA	TRBJ2-7	TGTGCCAGCAGCGCGGAGGGGACAGGCCTTTACGAGCAGTACTTC	CASSAEGTGLYEQYF
15	TRBD2	TRBV2	NA	TRBJ2-3	TGTGCCAGCGGGCTAGCGGGGGACCTCACAGATACGCAGTATTTT	CASGLAGDLTDTQYF
14	TRBD1	TRBV30	NA	TRBJ1-1	TGTGCCTGGAGTGAAGGGGGCGTAGACACTGAAGCTTTCTTT	CAWSEGGVDTEAFF
15	TRBD2	TRBV27	NA	TRBJ2-5	TGTGCCAGCAGTTTATTAGCGGGGGGGCGAGAGACCCAGTACTTC	CASSLLAGGRETQYF
12	TRBD1	TRBV29-1	few	TRBJ1-4	TGCAGCGTTGCCTCAGGGGGCGAAAAACTGTTTTTT	CSVASGGEKLFF
16	NA	TRBV5-1	NA	TRBJ2-1	TGCGCCAGCAGCTTGGGCCCAGGTAGCTCCTACAATGAGCAGTTCTTC	CASSLGPGSSYNEQFF
13	NA	TRBV18	NA	TRBJ2-5	TGTGCCAGCTCACCCCAACTCCAAGAGACCCAGTACTTC	CASSPQLQETQYF
16	NA	TRBV6-2/TRBV6-3	NA	TRBJ1-4	TGTGCCAGCAGTTACTCAGAGGCTAAGGGGGATGAAAAACTGTTTTTT	CASSYSEAKGDEKLFF
14	TRBD1	TRBV5-1	NA	TRBJ1-6	TGCGCCAGCAGCTTGGTGGGACAGAATTCACCCCTCCACTTT	CASSLVGQNSPLHF
15	NA	TRBV19	once	TRBJ1-1	TGTGCCAGTAGTATAGGGGCAGGGCTAAACACTGAAGCTTTCTTT	CASSIGAGLNTEAFF
14	NA	TRBV6-1	NA	TRBJ2-5	TGTGCCAGCAGTCAAAGGGGAGGCGGAGAGACCCAGTACTTC	CASSQRGGGETQYF
16	TRBD1	TRBV27	NA	TRBJ1-1	TGTGCCAGTAAGTCAGGGGGCGCTTATGGGTATACTGAAGCTTTCTTT	CASKSGGAYGYTEAFF
17	TRBD2	TRBV27	NA	TRBJ2-1	TGTGCCAGCAGTTCCAACCTTGGACTAGCGGGGGATCATGAGCAGTTCTTC	CASSSNLGLAGDHEQFF
14	NA	TRBV19	NA	TRBJ1-5	TGTGCCAGTAGTATTGACAGCGACATCATGCCCCAGCATTTT	CASSIDSDIMPQHF
19	TRBD1	TRBV19	few	TRBJ1-5	TGTGCCACCACCCGTCGAGGGGCAGGGGGCGTTGATCTCTTTGGACCCCAGCATTTT	CATTRRGAGGVDLFGPQHF
13	NA	TRBV9	NA	TRBJ1-1	TGTGCCAGCAGTTATGACAGCCACACTGAAGCTTTCTTT	CASSYDSHTEAFF
14	NA	TRBV2	NA	TRBJ1-3	TGTGCCAGTACGACAGGATTTGTTGGAAACACCATATATTTT	CASTTGFVGNTIYF
12	TRBD1	TRBV29-1	NA	TRBJ2-1	TGCAGCGGACAGGGGGTCTGGAATGAGCAGTTCTTC	CSGQGVWNEQFF
15	NA	TRBV6-5	NA	TRBJ1-1	TGTGCCAGCAGCCGGGGCCAGGGGAGTCGCACTGAAGCTTTCTTT	CASSRGQGSRTEAFF
14	NA	TRBV7-2	once	TRBJ1-2	TGTGCCAGCAGCTTAGCTGGCGGACACGAAGGCTACACCTTC	CASSLAGGHEGYTF
16	TRBD1	TRBV4-1	NA	TRBJ1-4	TGCGCCAGCAGCCAAGTCGGTCAGGGGGGCTTTGAAAAACTGTTTTTT	CASSQVGQGGFEKLFF
14	TRBD2	TRBV5-1	NA	TRBJ2-7	TGCGCCAGCAGCTTTGGGGGGGATTCCTACGAGCAGTACTTC	CASSFGGDSYEQYF
14	TRBD1	TRBV2	NA	TRBJ1-5	TGTGCCAGCAGGAGGACAGGGGGTAAGCAGCCCCAGCATTTT	CASRRTGGKQPQHF
12	NA	TRBV30	NA	TRBJ2-1	TGTGCCTGGAGTCCCTCTTCGGGTGAGCAGTTCTTC	CAWSPSSGEQFF